Below, 21 T cell receptor beta chains from the same sample are listed, as sequenced in a study of CD8+CD57+ T cells in acquired aplastic anemia. Patients selected for sequencing had displayed CD8+CD57+ cell expansion by flow cytometry. According to the study, genomic DNA was the template for TCR beta VDJ and CDR3 profiling. MiXCR was run by TCRdb on the reads, yielding one entry per CDR3 protein. The sample lists 160,000 or so distinct CDR3 sequences; 71% were seen once. The specimen sequenced was sorted CD4+, CD8+, or CD8+CD57+ T cells (not recorded which) from PBMCs. These receptors came from a human donor with aplastic anemia.

The chain links TRBV9 to TRBJ1-6, with D possibly being TRBD1 (5 bases). The germline V and J ends were trimmed by 1 base and 10 bases, with 12 bases remaining between them. The CDR3 runs 14 residues. Per the germline V gene, CDR1 is SGDLS and CDR2 is YYNGEE. CDR3 loop: CASSVRTEGSPLHF. Here the CDR3 DNA reads TGTGCCAGCAGCGTACGGACTGAGGGGTCACCCCTCCACTTT.

The chain links TRBV2 to TRBJ2-1; 9 bases align to TRBD2. The CDR3 length is 15 residues. V trimming: 6 bases; J trimming: 8 bases; junction bases outside the gene matches: 11. Germline CDR1 is SNHLY and CDR2 is FYNNEI. The CDR3 region has the DNA TGTGCCAGCAGGGATCCCGGACTAGCGAGGGATGAGCAGTTCTTC. This sequence encodes CASRDPGLARDEQFF.

V usage is TRBV7-2 and J usage is TRBJ1-2; D is possibly TRBD1 (6 bases). The germline V gene has CDR1 SGHTA and CDR2 FQGNSA. V was pared by 6 bases and J by 4 bases, with 15 bases between. The CDR3 contains 14 residues. CDR3 in amino acids: CASSSTQGLYGYTF. The CDR3 DNA reads as TGTGCCAGCAGTTCGACACAGGGACTCTATGGCTACACCTTC.

J is TRBJ2-5 and V is TRBV15, with D possibly being TRBD1 or TRBD2 (6 bases each). Deletions cut 1 base from V and 1 base from J, with 16 bases between. The length of the CDR3 is 17 residues. Per the germline V gene, CDR1 is LNHNV and CDR2 is YYDKDF (reference sequence). The CDR3 region is CATSRVGGGRGQETQYF. The CDR3 bases are TGTGCCACCAGCAGAGTCGGGGGTGGCAGGGGCCAAGAGACCCAGTACTTC.

The rearrangement uses TRBV29-1 and TRBJ1-1; maybe TRBD1 (5 bases). The germline gives CDR1 SQVTM, CDR2 ANQGSEA. The CDR3 is made up of 11 amino acids. Trimming cost V 7 bases and J 5 bases, with 11 bases left between them. The CDR3 DNA reads TGCAGCGCCAAACGGGGGACTGAAGCTTTCTTT. Translation gives CSAKRGTEAFF. Together with reference TRBV29-1 and TRBJ1-1, the CDR3 gives the full variable domain: SAVISQKPSRDICQRGTSLTIQCQVDSQVTMMFWYRQQPGQSLTLIATANQGSEATYESGFVIDKFPISRPNLTFSTLTVSNMSPEDSSIYLCSAKRGTEAFFGQGTRLTVV.

This clonotype was found many times. The chain couples TRBV7-8 to TRBJ2-7, with TRBD2 matching 7 bases. The V gene's germline CDR1 is SGHVS and CDR2 FQNEAQ. J lost 0 bases, V lost 2 bases, and 7 bases had no gene match. The CDR3 runs 16 residues. The CDR3 DNA sequence: TGTGCCAGCAGCTTATTACAGAGGGAGGGCTCCTACGAGCAGTACTTC. Translated: CASSLLQREGSYEQYF.

This clonotype was recorded once. The chain couples TRBV7-2 to TRBJ2-1; D might be TRBD2 (7 bases). The V gene lost 6 bases and the J gene lost 10 bases, with 28 bases spanning the gap. The CDR3 spans 17 residues. Germline assignment: CDR1 SGHTA and CDR2 FQGNSA. The CDR3, as DNA: TGTGCCAGCAGTCGAGACTTGGGAGGGGGTGGAATCGGAGAGCAGTTCTTC. It translates to CASSRDLGGGGIGEQFF.

V usage is TRBV7-9 and J usage is TRBJ2-2; D uncertain. Trimming cost V 10 bases and J 7 bases, with 16 bases left between them. Germline values: CDR1 SEHNR, CDR2 FQNEAQ (reference sequence). This CDR3 has 13 amino acids. CDR3 amino acids: CATLSTLGGELFF. The CDR3 nucleotides read TGTGCCACCCTATCGACCCTGGGCGGGGAGCTGTTTTTT.

The V and J genes are TRBV7-9 and TRBJ1-2, with D perhaps TRBD1 (6 bases). The length of the CDR3 is 16 residues. Germline V gives CDR1 SEHNR, CDR2 FQNEAQ (reference sequence). Trimming left V 1 base short and J 0 bases short, with 12 bases between. The CDR3 region is CASSLGPDSTNYGYTF. The DNA of the CDR3 is TGTGCCAGCAGCTTAGGCCCGGACAGTACTAACTATGGCTACACCTTC.

The genes are TRBV7-2 and TRBJ2-7, with D possibly being TRBD1 (5 bases). The J call is doubtful: the DNA matches TRBJ2-4 better. Germline-derived CDR1 and CDR2 are SGHTA and FQGNSA. This CDR3 has 12 residues. The CDR3 here is CASSLEGDIQYF. The CDR3 DNA sequence: TGTGCCAGCAGCTTAGAAGGGGACATTCAGTACTTC.

The chain links TRBV20-1 to TRBJ2-7, with D perhaps given as TRBD1 or TRBD2 (5 bases each). This CDR3 has 13 amino acids. The germline V and J ends were trimmed by 6 bases and 3 bases, with 15 bases remaining between them. Per germline, CDR1 DFQATT and CDR2 SNEGSKA (reference sequence). For the CDR3, the DNA is TGCAGTGCGGCCCGGGACCCTGTCTACGAGCAGTACTTC. This translates into CSAARDPVYEQYF.

This clonotype was counted once. The V call is TRBV20-1, the J call TRBJ1-2, with 9 bases aligning to TRBD1. Germline V CDR1 and CDR2: DFQATT, SNEGSKA (reference sequence). Trimming at V came to 5 bases and at J to 2 bases, leaving 6 bases not matched to a gene. The CDR3 is made up of 14 amino acids. The CDR3 DNA follows: TGCAGTGCTGAACGGGGACAGGGCAACTATGGCTACACCTTC. Encoded protein: CSAERGQGNYGYTF.

V usage is TRBV5-1 and J usage is TRBJ2-7, with 7 bases identical to TRBD1. CDR3 size: 15 residues. Germline trimming cut 3 bases from V and 2 bases from J; bases unmatched to any gene: 8. Germline V gene data show CDR1 as SGHRS and CDR2 as YFSETQ. This chain's CDR3 is CASSSGQPGAYEQYF. DNA for the CDR3: TGCGCCAGCAGCTCGGGACAGCCTGGGGCCTACGAGCAGTACTTC.

This chain links TRBV24-1 with TRBJ2-7, with a tentative D call TRBD2 (6 bases). The CDR3 is 12 residues long. In germline, CDR1 is KGHDR, CDR2 SFDVKD. Trimming took off 12 bases at V and 4 bases at J, with 15 bases between the two ends. CDR3 coding DNA: TGTGCCGCCGCCGGAGGGAATTACGAGCAGTACTTC. It is translated as CAAAGGNYEQYF.

The gene calls are TRBV7-2 and TRBJ1-2; TRBD1 matches 7 bases. The CDR3 consists of 13 residues. Germline values: CDR1 SGHTA, CDR2 FQGNSA. V was pared by 5 bases and J by 4 bases, with 4 bases of the junction left unmatched. CDR3 sequence reads: CASSRDSSYGYTF. The CDR3 region has the DNA TGTGCCAGCAGCCGGGACAGTAGCTATGGCTACACCTTC.

The chain uses TRBV6-6 and TRBJ1-1; D gene uncertain. This CDR3 region has 14 residues. Germline-derived CDR1 and CDR2 are MNHNY and SVGAGI (reference sequence). V was trimmed by 6 bases and J by 1 base, leaving 12 bases between them. CDR3 loop: CASRWGGTNTEAFF. CDR3 nucleotides: TGTGCCAGCAGGTGGGGAGGTACGAACACTGAAGCTTTCTTT.

The chain joins TRBV20-1 to TRBJ2-2; 7 nucleotides line up with TRBD2. V shed 1 base, J shed 3 bases, and the junction held 5 bases outside the gene matches. There are 15 residues in the CDR3. CDR1 and CDR2 from the germline V gene are DFQATT and SNEGSKA (reference sequence). The CDR3 DNA reads TGCAGTGCTAGAGCCTTGGCGGGGGACACCGGGGAGCTGTTTTTT. Translation: CSARALAGDTGELFF.

The rearrangement joins TRBV7-2 to TRBJ2-1; unclear D gene. Germline loops: CDR1 SGHTA, CDR2 FQGNSA. Trimming pared 0 bases from V and 10 bases from J, leaving 7 bases between. This CDR3 is 12 amino acids long. As DNA, the CDR3 is TGTGCCAGCAGCTTAGCGGGATTGGAGCAGTTCTTC. This translates into CASSLAGLEQFF.

The rearrangement joins TRBV5-6 to TRBJ1-6; D is perhaps TRBD1 (5 bases). The CDR3 has 14 residues. Germline CDR1 and CDR2: SGHDT and YYEEEE. Trimming removed 4 bases from V and 14 bases from J, with 19 bases in between. The CDR3, as DNA: TGTGCCAGCAGCCTGGGGGAGAATACCCTCTCCCTCCACTTT. It is translated as CASSLGENTLSLHF.

This clonotype was recorded many times. The V gene is TRBV29-1, the J gene TRBJ2-7; D possibly matches TRBD1 or TRBD2 (5 bases each). Germline assignment: CDR1 SQVTM and CDR2 ANQGSEA. The CDR3 covers 11 residues. CDR3 in DNA: TGCAGTACTTGGGGACCCTACGAGCAGTACTTC. As protein: CSTWGPYEQYF.

The chain joins TRBV15 to TRBJ2-7; D uncertain. V was trimmed by 1 base and J by 4 bases, leaving 5 bases between them. Germline CDR1 LNHNV, CDR2 YYDKDF (reference sequence). The CDR3 runs 12 residues. This chain's CDR3 is CATSRVGYEQYF. CDR3 nucleotide sequence: TGTGCCACCAGCAGAGTAGGGTACGAGCAGTACTTC.